This T cell receptor beta chain came from a study of blood T cell repertoires in COVID-19. This clone was counted only a few times. Trimming left V 6 bases short and J 2 bases short, with 14 bases between. The V gene's germline CDR1 is SGHNT and CDR2 YYREEE (reference sequence). The CDR3 totals 14 residues. Original processing notes: Researchers report that nucleated cell counts were estimated from reference gene primer amplification. Only in-frame clones appear in the TCRdb table, and some are missing; sequencing was by immunoSEQ multiplex PCR. V, J and clone size are taken as reported in that table, and D and trimming were inferred from the DNA itself. This sample has under 200,000 clones, with approximately 85% found just once.

This clonotype originated in a man aged 35 to 55 with acute COVID-19. The genes are TRBV5-4 and TRBJ1-2, with D possibly TRBD1 on 6 matching bases. Sequences were obtained from PBMCs or T cells enriched from blood (not recorded which). CDR3 DNA: TGTGCCAGCAACCAACACAGGGAGAACTATGGCTACACCTTC. It codes for CASNQHRENYGYTF.